This TCR beta chain was identified in a study of shared clonotypes between healthy human individuals. The study, taken as a whole, reports: The low donor count limited represented genetic and exposure-history diversity.

As concerns this clone: What it binds is not known.

This CDR3 is built from 15 residues. The germline V gene encodes CDR1 MDHEN and CDR2 SYDVKM. V gave up 3 bases and J gave up 4 bases, with 12 bases separating them. Libraries were prepared by immunoSEQ multiplex PCR; TCRdb keeps only in-frame clonotypes and omits some of them. Among approximately 100,000 clones listed, roughly 70% were seen once. Sample: memory CD8+ T cells sorted from blood. Indicated subset: CD45RO+ cells pooled with CCR7-negative TemRA cells. The rearrangement joins TRBV28 to TRBJ1-4, with a tentative D call TRBD1 (6 bases). The sequence was collected from a woman between 25 and 40 years old in good health. The CDR3 is CASSFYRAGNEKLFF. The CDR3 bases are TGTGCCAGCAGTTTTTACAGGGCCGGTAATGAAAAACTGTTTTTT.